One and the same sample provided the 24 T cell receptor beta chains below, sequenced in a study of Tregs in tolerant kidney transplant recipients. The repertoire was sequenced with immunoSEQ multiplex PCR; TCRdb's copy has only in-frame clones and lacks some. Of roughly 120,000 clones in the sample, roughly nine tenths are singletons; the top ten hold over 0.5%. Sequencing was performed on CD4+ T cells from blood. These TCRs come from a human donor in good health.

The CDR3 DNA is TGCGCCAGCAGCCAGGACCGCACTATTGGCTACACCTTC. This translates into CASSQDRTIGYTF. This chain links TRBV5-1 with TRBJ1-2, with D unclear. CDR1 SGHRS and CDR2 YFSETQ come from the germline V gene. Between the trimmed V and J ends, which lost 4 bases and 7 bases, there was a span of 14 bases. The CDR3 covers 13 residues.

The rearrangement uses TRBV18 and TRBJ1-1, with D possibly being TRBD1 (5 bases). Trimming took 1 base from V and 9 from J, leaving 30 bases between them. The CDR3 extends over 19 amino acids. In germline, CDR1 is KGHSH, CDR2 LQKENI. CDR3 sequence reads: CASSPLGQGGERGNLKAFF. CDR3 in DNA: TGTGCCAGCTCACCACTAGGGCAGGGAGGAGAACGCGGGAACCTTAAAGCTTTCTTT.

V usage is TRBV19 and J usage is TRBJ2-5; D is uncertain. The CDR3 runs to 14 residues. Germline V gene data show CDR1 as LNHDA and CDR2 as SQIVND (reference sequence). V was clipped by 1 base and J by 5 bases, with 11 bases between them. CDR3 coding DNA: TGTGCCAGTAGTATAGGGCTGTCCCAGGAGACCCAGTACTTC. Amino acid sequence: CASSIGLSQETQYF.

In nucleotides, the CDR3 is TGTGCTAGTGGTTTGGTAACCATCGGCGGGATGTACGAGCAGTACTTC. Encoded protein: CASGLVTIGGMYEQYF. The chain couples TRBV12-5 to TRBJ2-7; D perhaps matches TRBD2 (6 bases). The CDR3 sequence is 16 residues long. Germline V lookup: CDR1 LGHNT, CDR2 FRNRAP. Trimming took off 0 bases at V and 4 bases at J, with 16 bases between the two ends.

A note on this clone: The sample carries other DNA sequences with the same CDR3. The chain employs TRBV10-3 and TRBJ1-2; 10 nucleotides agree with TRBD1. The CDR3 has 12 amino acids. The V gene end was trimmed by 6 bases and the J gene end by 6 bases; junction bases not matched to a gene: 1. Germline loops: CDR1 ENHRY, CDR2 SYGVKD. The CDR3 bases are TGTGCCATCAGCGGGACAGGGGATGGCTACACCTTC. Translating it yields CAISGTGDGYTF.

This clone has just one count. The V and J genes are TRBV2 and TRBJ1-5; tentative D call: TRBD1 (6 bases). Germline V gives CDR1 SNHLY, CDR2 FYNNEI. The CDR3 extends over 12 amino acids. The V gene lost 6 bases and the J gene lost 5 bases, with 8 bases spanning the gap. The CDR3 loop is CASRQGDQPQHF. DNA for the CDR3: TGTGCCAGCAGACAGGGAGATCAGCCCCAGCATTTT.

The chain employs TRBV13 and TRBJ1-1; no firm D call. CDR3 length equals 15 residues. CDR1 and CDR2 (germline): PRHDT, FYEKMQ (reference sequence). Trimming left V 5 bases short and J 5 bases short, with 18 bases between. The CDR3 sequence: CASSPMRVIWTEAFF. The CDR3 region has the DNA TGTGCCAGCAGCCCGATGAGAGTGATATGGACTGAAGCTTTCTTT.

The chain recombines TRBV19 with TRBJ2-7; TRBD2 might be the D (6 bases). The CDR3 sequence is 14 residues long. Germline CDR1 is LNHDA and CDR2 is SQIVND (reference sequence). Trimming pared 6 bases from V and 5 bases from J, leaving 17 bases between. This chain's CDR3 is CASRPRDFIDEQYF. CDR3 DNA sequence: TGTGCCAGTAGACCCCGGGACTTTATCGACGAGCAGTACTTC.

The chain employs TRBV18 and TRBJ1-1; weak D call: TRBD1 (5 bases). This CDR3 spans 14 amino acids. The V end was cut by 3 bases, the J end by 5 bases, with 13 bases between. CDR1 is KGHSH, CDR2 LQKENI, per germline. The CDR3 DNA sequence: TGTGCCAGCTCACCGACGACAGTGAGGACTGAAGCTTTCTTT. It encodes CASSPTTVRTEAFF.

V is TRBV4-2 and J is TRBJ2-3, with D uncertain. Germline CDR1 reads LGHNA; CDR2 reads YNFKEQ. V was trimmed by 2 bases and J by 0 bases, leaving 3 bases between them. The CDR3 is made up of 13 amino acids. CDR3 bases: TGTGCCAGCAGCCAACGCAGCACAGATACGCAGTATTTT. It codes for CASSQRSTDTQYF.

The gene calls are TRBV5-4 and TRBJ1-2; 7 nucleotides align to TRBD1. The CDR3 is made up of 16 amino acids. Germline trimming cut 7 bases from V and 0 bases from J; bases unmatched to any gene: 12. The germline V gene has CDR1 SGHNT and CDR2 YYREEE (reference sequence). CDR3 protein: CASSGGQAPSNYGYTF. The CDR3 coding sequence is TGTGCCAGCTCTGGAGGACAGGCTCCCTCTAACTATGGCTACACCTTC. Looking up the rest from reference TRBV5-4 and TRBJ1-2 gives the full variable domain: ETGVTQSPTHLIKTRGQQVTLRCSSQSGHNTVSWYQQALGQGPQFIFQYYREEENGRGNFPPRFSGLQFPNYSSELNVNALELDDSALYLCASSGGQAPSNYGYTFGSGTRLTVV.

The chain joins TRBV18 to TRBJ2-3, with D unclear. V was clipped by 2 bases and J by 0 bases, with 12 bases between them. CDR1 and CDR2 (germline): KGHSH, LQKENI. The CDR3 has 16 amino acids. The CDR3: CASSPGKHSSTDTQYF. DNA of the CDR3: TGTGCCAGCTCACCAGGGAAGCACTCTAGCACAGATACGCAGTATTTT.

The chain has TRBV10-1 and TRBJ2-1; D possibly uses TRBD1 or TRBD2 (5 bases each). This CDR3 spans 13 amino acids. The V end was cut by 8 bases, the J end by 3 bases, with 11 bases between. The germline CDR1 and CDR2 sequences are WNHNN and SYGVQD (reference sequence). The CDR3 nucleotides read TGCGCCAGCGCCTCGGGGCGCTACAATGAGCAGTTCTTC. This codes for CASASGRYNEQFF.

The chain joins TRBV21-1 to TRBJ2-7; TRBD1, the table's D call, was not compared with the DNA. TRBV21-1 is classified as a pseudogene. This CDR3 spans 15 amino acids. This CDR3 is CASSKAGQGYHEQYF. CDR3 nucleotide sequence: TGTGCCAGCAGCAAAGCGGGACAGGGGTACCACGAGCAGTACTTC.

The genes are TRBV6-6 and TRBJ1-5; the D gene is possibly TRBD1 (5 bases). Trimming pared 1 base from V and 3 bases from J, leaving 10 bases between. CDR1 and CDR2 from the germline V gene are MNHNY and SVGAGI (reference sequence). CDR3 length: 15 amino acids. CDR3 DNA: TGTGCCAGCAGTTACTTCTGGGACTCCAATCAGCCCCAGCATTTT. This codes for CASSYFWDSNQPQHF.

This chain links TRBV6-4 with TRBJ2-4; TRBD2 matches 9 bases. From germline, CDR1 is MRHNA and CDR2 SNTAGT. This CDR3 contains 16 residues. Germline trimming cut 3 bases from V and 7 bases from J; bases unmatched to any gene: 10. This CDR3 is CASSETNSGGRNIQYF. The CDR3 DNA reads as TGTGCCAGCAGTGAGACCAATAGCGGGGGTAGGAACATTCAGTACTTC.

This chain uses TRBV15 with TRBJ2-7, with 8 bases identical to TRBD1. CDR3 length equals 15 residues. Per the germline V gene, CDR1 is LNHNV and CDR2 is YYDKDF (reference sequence). V lost 5 bases to trimming and J lost 1 base; unmatched junction nucleotides: 7. This chain's CDR3 is CATSADRARSYEQYF. CDR3 in DNA: TGTGCCACCAGCGCGGACAGGGCGAGGTCCTACGAGCAGTACTTC.

The genes are TRBV5-1 and TRBJ2-5; D might be TRBD2 (5 bases). The V end lost 5 bases, the J end lost 5 bases, and 13 bases lay between the germline ends. Germline V gene sequence: CDR1 SGHRS, CDR2 YFSETQ. The CDR3 spans 13 residues. The CDR3 sequence: CASSTTGKETQYF. DNA of the CDR3: TGCGCCAGCAGTACGACGGGGAAGGAGACCCAGTACTTC. The full variable domain, in which reference TRBV5-1 and TRBJ2-5 provide the parts outside the CDR3, is KAGVTQTPRYLIKTRGQQVTLSCSPISGHRSVSWYQQTPGQGLQFLFEYFSETQRNKGNFPGRFSGRQFSNSRSEMNVSTLELGDSALYLCASSTTGKETQYFGPGTRLLVL.

The CDR3 spells CASSKGWTSGVLDEQFF. For the CDR3, the DNA is TGTGCCAGTAGTAAAGGGTGGACTAGCGGGGTTTTGGATGAGCAGTTCTTC. The chain uses TRBV19 and TRBJ2-1; 12 bases map to TRBD2. This CDR3 region has 17 residues. Germline assignment: CDR1 LNHDA and CDR2 SQIVND (reference sequence). Trimming took 4 bases from V and 8 from J; bases not matched to a gene: 12.

The chain links TRBV11-3 to TRBJ2-5, with D perhaps matching TRBD1 (6 bases). Germline assignment: CDR1 SGHNT and CDR2 YENEEA. There are 13 residues in the CDR3. Trimming stripped 5 bases from V and 5 bases from J, with 12 bases between. This chain's CDR3 is CASSRRGAETQYF. For the CDR3, the DNA is TGTGCCAGCAGCCGCAGGGGCGCTGAGACCCAGTACTTC. Together with reference TRBV11-3 and TRBJ2-5, the CDR3 gives the full variable domain: EAGVVQSPRYKIIEKKQPVAFWCNPISGHNTLYWYLQNLGQGPELLIRYENEEAVDDSQLPKDRFSAERLKGVDSTLKIQPAELGDSAVYLCASSRRGAETQYFGPGTRLLVL.

This chain joins TRBV2 and TRBJ1-5, with a tentative D call TRBD1 (6 bases). Germline CDR1 reads SNHLY; CDR2 reads FYNNEI. The ends were cut back, 4 bases at V and 7 bases at J, with 14 bases in the middle. The CDR3 consists of 14 residues. CDR3 bases: TGTGCCAGCAGTGTCCAACAGGGCGGACAGCCCCAGCATTTT. It encodes CASSVQQGGQPQHF.

V usage is TRBV9 and J usage is TRBJ2-7, with 7 bases aligning to TRBD2. The CDR3 length is 15 residues. Trimming took 0 bases from V and 6 from J; bases not matched to a gene: 9. Germline CDR1 is SGDLS and CDR2 is YYNGEE. CDR3 sequence reads: CASSVAPTGRGEQYF. CDR3 nucleotides: TGTGCCAGCAGCGTAGCCCCAACGGGGAGGGGCGAGCAGTACTTC.

The chain employs TRBV5-5 and TRBJ2-2; no reliable D call. Germline CDR1 is SGHKS and CDR2 is YYEKEE (reference sequence). The CDR3 has 16 amino acids. Trimming removed 9 bases at V and 6 bases at J, with 24 bases between. The CDR3 coding sequence is TGTGCCACCCATCATGGTATTAATACAGCCCCCGGGGAGCTGTTTTTT. Translated, it gives CATHHGINTAPGELFF.

The count of this clone is one. This chain uses TRBV5-4 with TRBJ2-4; D possibly corresponds to TRBD2 (5 bases). The germline V gene has CDR1 SGHNT and CDR2 YYREEE (reference sequence). The V and J ends lost 4 bases and 0 bases respectively, with 14 bases between them. The CDR3 runs 16 residues. The CDR3 bases are TGTGCCAGCAGCCCGGGGAAAGGGCTAGCCAAAAACATTCAGTACTTC. Translated, it gives CASSPGKGLAKNIQYF.